These T cell receptor beta chains were read from a single sample in a study of cytomegalovirus exposure and HLA in healthy donors. Repertoires were generated with immunoSEQ multiplex PCR, while TCRdb's copy carries only in-frame clones and drops some. This table holds roughly 140,000 clones, more than 70% found once. Sequencing was carried out using PBMCs. These receptors were collected from a middle-aged woman in good health and CMV-seronegative. CDR3s include the opening cysteine and the closing phenylalanine or tryptophan. The D gene is left open where the match is weak. Size tells how often a clone was seen (once, few, many) or the class of an expanded clone, and some rows leave it out.

D	size	V	J	DNA	CDR3
TRBD1	NA	TRBV19	TRBJ1-5	TGTGCCAGTAGTATAGCACAGGGGGCTAGGAATCAGCCCCAGCATTTT	CASSIAQGARNQPQHF
TRBD1	once	TRBV27	TRBJ1-1	TGTGCCAGCAGTTTATATAGGGGGCACGATTTGAACACTGAAGCTTTCTTT	CASSLYRGHDLNTEAFF
TRBD1	NA	TRBV29-1	TRBJ1-2	TGCAGCGTTGAAAGATCGCGGACAGGGGGCCACTATGGCTACACCTTC	CSVERSRTGGHYGYTF
TRBD1	NA	TRBV7-6	TRBJ1-1	TGTGCCAGCAGCTCGACAGGGGGCCTCAAAAACACTGAAGCTTTCTTT	CASSSTGGLKNTEAFF
TRBD1	NA	TRBV11-2	TRBJ1-5	TGTGCCAGCAGCTTAGAGGGGACAGGGCGTCAGCCCCAGCATTTT	CASSLEGTGRQPQHF
NA	NA	TRBV6-4	TRBJ2-3	TGTGCCAGCTCTATCGAAGTAACAGATACGCAGTATTTT	CASSIEVTDTQYF
NA	NA	TRBV5-4	TRBJ2-1	TGTGCCAGCAGCTTGTCCCCGGGAGTCGGGGATGAGCAGTTCTTC	CASSLSPGVGDEQFF
NA	NA	TRBV5-1	TRBJ2-7	TGCGCCAGCAGCCTGGACGGTAGCTCCTACGAGCAGTACTTC	CASSLDGSSYEQYF
TRBD1	NA	TRBV2	TRBJ1-4	TGTGCCAGCATCTCGGACAGGGGGGACGAAAAACTGTTTTTT	CASISDRGDEKLFF
TRBD1	NA	TRBV10-1	TRBJ1-4	TGCGCCAGCAGTGGACAGGGGTCAGCTAATGAAAAACTGTTTTTT	CASSGQGSANEKLFF
NA	NA	TRBV4-1	TRBJ1-2	TGCGCCAGCAGCCAAGATAACGGGGGTGGAGGCTACACCTTC	CASSQDNGGGGYTF
NA	NA	TRBV5-1	TRBJ1-1	TGCGCCAGCACCCCCATGGGGGCCACTGAAGCTTTCTTT	CASTPMGATEAFF
NA	NA	TRBV6-1	TRBJ1-1	TGTGCCAGCAGTGACACGCCAGGACAGAACACTGAAGCTTTCTTT	CASSDTPGQNTEAFF
TRBD1	NA	TRBV6-1	TRBJ2-1	TGTGCCAGCAGTGGGACACGACAGGGCAATGAGCAGTTCTTC	CASSGTRQGNEQFF
NA	NA	TRBV6-1	TRBJ2-7	TGTGCCAGCAGTGAACCGGTGATCCTGACGAAGGGGGTAGCGGGACAGTCCTACGAGCAGTACTTC	CASSEPVILTKGVAGQSYEQYF
NA	NA	TRBV2	TRBJ1-3	TGTGCCAGCAGTGAGTGGGCAGACGGAAACACCATATATTTT	CASSEWADGNTIYF
NA	NA	TRBV2	TRBJ1-1	TGTGCCAAATACGGGGGGGAGAACACTGAAGCTTTCTTT	CAKYGGENTEAFF
TRBD2	NA	TRBV7-7	TRBJ2-2	TGTGCCAGCAGCTTAGAACTAGCGGGGCCCACCGGGGAGCTGTTTTTT	CASSLELAGPTGELFF
TRBD1	NA	TRBV30	TRBJ2-5	TGTGCCTGGAGTCGGGACAGGCAAGAGACCCAGTACTTC	CAWSRDRQETQYF
TRBD1	once	TRBV5-1	TRBJ1-5	TGCGCCAGCAGCCTTCGGACAGGGGGCGATCAGCCCCAGCATTTT	CASSLRTGGDQPQHF
TRBD2	NA	TRBV27	TRBJ2-1	TGTGCCAGCACCCCCTGGAGCGGGAGCCACAATGAGCAGTTCTTC	CASTPWSGSHNEQFF
TRBD2	few	TRBV6-1	TRBJ2-7	TGTGCCAGCAGCTGGACTAGCGGAAACTACGAGCAGTACTTC	CASSWTSGNYEQYF
TRBD2	few	TRBV6-5	TRBJ2-7	TGTGCCAGCAGCTATAGCGGGAGGTACGAGCAGTACTTC	CASSYSGRYEQYF
NA	NA	TRBV2	TRBJ1-5	TGTGCCAGCAGTGAACGGGGGACTCAGCCCCAGCATTTT	CASSERGTQPQHF
NA	once	TRBV29-1	TRBJ2-5	TGCAGCGTACGACAGAGTCAAGAGACCCAGTACTTC	CSVRQSQETQYF
TRBD2	NA	TRBV18	TRBJ2-1	TGTGCCAGCTCACCAATGATTCCTAGCGGGGGGAATGAGCAGTTCTTC	CASSPMIPSGGNEQFF
NA	NA	TRBV14	TRBJ2-5	TGTGCCAGCAGCCAAGGAGGGGGAGAGACCCAGTACTTC	CASSQGGGETQYF
TRBD2	NA	TRBV19	TRBJ2-1	TGTGCCAGTAGTGTAGGTCGGGGGGGCTACAATGAGCAGTTCTTC	CASSVGRGGYNEQFF
TRBD1	few	TRBV6-5	TRBJ1-1	TGTGCCAGCACCACCGTTGGGACAGGGAGAGTCGAGGCTTTCTTT	CASTTVGTGRVEAFF
NA	few	TRBV2	TRBJ2-2	TGTGCCACACAGAGCACCGGGGAGCTGTTTTTT	CATQSTGELFF
TRBD1	NA	TRBV5-1	TRBJ1-1	TGCGCCAGCAGCCCGTCCCTCAGGGGGCGAGGGGACACTGAAGCTTTCTTT	CASSPSLRGRGDTEAFF
NA	few	TRBV5-1	TRBJ1-1	TGCGCCAGCAGCTTGCAGACAGGGAACACTGAAGCTTTCTTT	CASSLQTGNTEAFF
NA	NA	TRBV30	TRBJ1-2	TGTGCCTGGAGTAGTGGCAGGGGCTACACCTTC	CAWSSGRGYTF
NA	once	TRBV16	TRBJ1-2	TGTGCCAGCAGCCACCCACAGGGTCGCAGCTATGGCTACACCTTC	CASSHPQGRSYGYTF
TRBD2	NA	TRBV5-1	TRBJ2-2	TGCGCCAGCAGTCGCGGGACTAGCGGATACACCGGGGAGCTGTTTTTT	CASSRGTSGYTGELFF
TRBD1	NA	TRBV11-3	TRBJ2-4	TGTGCCAGCAGCCTGACAGGGAATAGCATTCAGTACTTC	CASSLTGNSIQYF
TRBD2	NA	TRBV5-1	TRBJ2-5	TGCGCCAGCAGCCCAAGACTAGCGGGAGGGCCCTGGGAGACCCAGTACTTC	CASSPRLAGGPWETQYF
NA	NA	TRBV6-5	TRBJ1-5	TGTGCCAGCAGTTACGGCGGGAATCAGCCCCAGCATTTT	CASSYGGNQPQHF
NA	NA	TRBV4-1	TRBJ2-1	TGCGCCAGCAGCCAAGGTTTAAGGGGGAACTCCTACAATGAGCAGTTCTTC	CASSQGLRGNSYNEQFF
TRBD1	NA	TRBV6-1	TRBJ1-2	TGTGCCAGCAGTGATCGGACAGGGCAAGGGTATGGCTACACCTTC	CASSDRTGQGYGYTF
NA	NA	TRBV19	TRBJ2-3	TGTGCCAGTGCGACCCAGGGGAGCACAGATACGCAGTATTTT	CASATQGSTDTQYF
NA	NA	TRBV6-6	TRBJ1-1	TGTGCCAGCAGTTACCGGTTGCTGAACACTGAAGCTTTCTTT	CASSYRLLNTEAFF
NA	NA	TRBV5-6	TRBJ1-1	TGTGCCAGCAGCTCCCCCGGTGTCACCCCGGGGACTGAAGCTTTCTTT	CASSSPGVTPGTEAFF
NA	few	TRBV28	TRBJ1-2	TGTGCCAGCAGATACAACAGGCCCGAAGGCTACACCTTC	CASRYNRPEGYTF
NA	NA	TRBV6-5	TRBJ2-1	TGTGCCAGCAGCCGTTTAGGGGGTTACAATGAGCAGTTCTTC	CASSRLGGYNEQFF
NA	NA	TRBV28	TRBJ1-2	TGTGCCAGCAGATTCGGGACACCAGGTTTTAACTATGGCTACACCTTC	CASRFGTPGFNYGYTF
NA	NA	TRBV6-1	TRBJ1-1	NA	CASSTSMDREAFF
NA	NA	TRBV14	TRBJ1-2	TGTGCCAGCAGCCAAGATTCCGTCCCCTATGGCTACACCTTC	CASSQDSVPYGYTF
NA	NA	TRBV7-9	TRBJ1-3	TGTGCCAGCAGCCGCGGCCCAGGGGGAAACACCATATATTTT	CASSRGPGGNTIYF
TRBD1	NA	TRBV6-1	TRBJ2-1	TGTGCCAGCAGTGCGTTAGGGGGCGACTACAATGAGCAGTTCTTC	CASSALGGDYNEQFF
NA	few	TRBV4-2	TRBJ1-5	TGTGCCAGCAGCCTAGGACATACGAGCAATCAGCCCCAGCATTTT	CASSLGHTSNQPQHF
TRBD1	NA	TRBV7-6	TRBJ2-7	TGTGCCAGCAGCCGAGGACAGGGGCGCGAGCAGTACTTC	CASSRGQGREQYF
TRBD1	NA	TRBV5-6	TRBJ1-1	TGTGCCAGCAGCTTACAGGGGGATGAAGCTTTCTTT	CASSLQGDEAFF
TRBD1	NA	TRBV4-1	TRBJ1-5	TGCGCCAGCAGCCATGCACCGGGACAGGGAGGTCAGCCCCAGCATTTT	CASSHAPGQGGQPQHF
NA	NA	TRBV5-1	TRBJ2-3	TGCGCCAGCAGCTCAGGACAGACAGATACGCAGTATTTT	CASSSGQTDTQYF